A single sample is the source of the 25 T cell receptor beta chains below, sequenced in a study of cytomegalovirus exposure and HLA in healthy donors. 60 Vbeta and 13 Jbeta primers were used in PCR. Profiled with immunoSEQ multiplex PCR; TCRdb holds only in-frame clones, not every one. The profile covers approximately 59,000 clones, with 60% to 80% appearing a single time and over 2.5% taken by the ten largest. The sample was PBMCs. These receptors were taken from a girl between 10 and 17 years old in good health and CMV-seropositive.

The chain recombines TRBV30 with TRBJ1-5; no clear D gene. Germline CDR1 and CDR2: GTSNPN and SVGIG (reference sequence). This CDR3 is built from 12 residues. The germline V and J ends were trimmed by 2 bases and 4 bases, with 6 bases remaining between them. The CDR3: CAWSYKNQPQHF. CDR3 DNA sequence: TGTGCCTGGAGTTACAAGAATCAGCCCCAGCATTTT. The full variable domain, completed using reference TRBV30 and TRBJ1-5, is SQTIHQWPATLVQPVGSPLSLECTVEGTSNPNLYWYRQAAGRGLQLLFYSVGIGQISSEVPQNLSASRPQDRQFILSSKKLLLSDSGFYLCAWSYKNQPQHFGDGTRLSIL.

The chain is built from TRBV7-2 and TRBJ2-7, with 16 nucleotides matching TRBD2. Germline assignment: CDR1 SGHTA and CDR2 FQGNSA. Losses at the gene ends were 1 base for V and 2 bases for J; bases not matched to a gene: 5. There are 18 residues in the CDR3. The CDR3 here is CASSLGGLAGGRTYEQYF. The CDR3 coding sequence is TGTGCCAGCAGCTTAGGGGGACTAGCGGGAGGGAGGACCTACGAGCAGTACTTC.

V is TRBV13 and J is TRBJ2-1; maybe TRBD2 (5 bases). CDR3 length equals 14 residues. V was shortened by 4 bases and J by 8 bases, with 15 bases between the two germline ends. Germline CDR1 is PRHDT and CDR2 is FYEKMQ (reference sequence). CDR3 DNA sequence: TGTGCCAGCAGCTCCCGTACGGTCGGGGATGAGCAGTTCTTC. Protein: CASSSRTVGDEQFF.

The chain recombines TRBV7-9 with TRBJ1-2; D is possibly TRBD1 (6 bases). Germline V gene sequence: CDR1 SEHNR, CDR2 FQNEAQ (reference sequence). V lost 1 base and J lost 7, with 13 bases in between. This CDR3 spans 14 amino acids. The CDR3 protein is CASSLESGALGYTF. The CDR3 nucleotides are TGTGCCAGCAGCTTAGAGTCAGGGGCCCTTGGCTACACCTTC.

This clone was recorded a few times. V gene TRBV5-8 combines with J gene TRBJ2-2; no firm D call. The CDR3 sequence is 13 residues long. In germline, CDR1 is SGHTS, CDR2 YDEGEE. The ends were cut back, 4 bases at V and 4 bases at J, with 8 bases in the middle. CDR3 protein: CASSLRFTGELFF. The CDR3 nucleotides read TGTGCCAGCAGCCTGAGGTTCACCGGGGAGCTGTTTTTT. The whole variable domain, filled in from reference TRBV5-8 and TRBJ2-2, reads EAGVTQSPTHLIKTRGQQATLRCSPISGHTSVYWYQQALGLGLQFLLWYDEGEERNRGNFPPRFSGRQFPNYSSELNVNALELEDSALYLCASSLRFTGELFFGEGSRLTVL.

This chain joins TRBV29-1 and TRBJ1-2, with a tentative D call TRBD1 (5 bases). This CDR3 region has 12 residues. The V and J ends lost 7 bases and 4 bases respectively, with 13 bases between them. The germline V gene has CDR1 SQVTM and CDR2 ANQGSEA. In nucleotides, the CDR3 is TGCAGCGCCGAGGAGGGGCTCTATGGCTACACCTTC. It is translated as CSAEEGLYGYTF.

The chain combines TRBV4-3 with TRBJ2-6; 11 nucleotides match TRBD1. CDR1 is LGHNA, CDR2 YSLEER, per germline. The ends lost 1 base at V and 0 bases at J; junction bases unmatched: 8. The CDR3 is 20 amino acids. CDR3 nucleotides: TGCGCCAGCAGCCAAGGTCGCGGGACAGGGGGGTACTCTGGGGCCAACGTCCTGACTTTC. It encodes CASSQGRGTGGYSGANVLTF.

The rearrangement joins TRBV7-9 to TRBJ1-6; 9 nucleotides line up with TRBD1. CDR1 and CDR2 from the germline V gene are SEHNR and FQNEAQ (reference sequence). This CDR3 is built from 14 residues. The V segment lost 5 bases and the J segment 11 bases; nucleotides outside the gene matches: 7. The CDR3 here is CASSTPRDRAPLHF. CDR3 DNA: TGTGCCAGCAGCACACCCCGGGACAGGGCACCCCTCCACTTT.

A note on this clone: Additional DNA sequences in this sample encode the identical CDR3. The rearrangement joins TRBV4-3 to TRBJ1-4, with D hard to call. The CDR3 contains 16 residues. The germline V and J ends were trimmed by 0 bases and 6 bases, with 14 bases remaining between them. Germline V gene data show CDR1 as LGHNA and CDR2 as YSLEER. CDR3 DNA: TGCGCCAGCAGCCAAGATTTCGGACTTGCCGATGAAAAACTGTTTTTT. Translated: CASSQDFGLADEKLFF.

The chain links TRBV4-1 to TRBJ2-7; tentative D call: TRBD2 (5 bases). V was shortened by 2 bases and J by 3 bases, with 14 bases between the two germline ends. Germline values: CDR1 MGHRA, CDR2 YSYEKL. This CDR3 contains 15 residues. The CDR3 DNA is TGCGCCAGCAGCCAAACGACTACGAACCTCTACGAGCAGTACTTC. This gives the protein CASSQTTTNLYEQYF.

Written as DNA, the CDR3 is TGCAGTGCCCAGGGCGAATGGGGCTACACCTTC. It specifies CSAQGEWGYTF. This chain links TRBV20-1 with TRBJ1-2, with D possibly being TRBD1 (5 bases). This CDR3 has 11 residues. Germline CDR1 is DFQATT and CDR2 is SNEGSKA (reference sequence). V was shortened by 6 bases and J by 8 bases, with 13 bases between the two germline ends.

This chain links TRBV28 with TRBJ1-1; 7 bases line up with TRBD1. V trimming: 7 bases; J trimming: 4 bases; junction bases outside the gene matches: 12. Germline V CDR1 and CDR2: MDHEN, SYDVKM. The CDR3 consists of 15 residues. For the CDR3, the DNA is TGTGCCAGCACCGAGCCACCGGGACAGTTCACTGAAGCTTTCTTT. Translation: CASTEPPGQFTEAFF.

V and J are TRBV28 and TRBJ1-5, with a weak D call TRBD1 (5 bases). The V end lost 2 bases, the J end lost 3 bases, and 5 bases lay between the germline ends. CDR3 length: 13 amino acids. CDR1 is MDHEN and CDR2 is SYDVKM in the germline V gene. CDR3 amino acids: CASSLGHNQPQHF. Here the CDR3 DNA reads TGTGCCAGCAGTTTAGGACACAATCAGCCCCAGCATTTT.

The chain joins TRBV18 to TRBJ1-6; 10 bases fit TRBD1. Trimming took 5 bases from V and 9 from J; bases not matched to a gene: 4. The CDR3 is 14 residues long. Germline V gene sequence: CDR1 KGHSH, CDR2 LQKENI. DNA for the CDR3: TGTGCCAGCTCAGCCGGGACAGGGGCTTCACCCCTCCACTTT. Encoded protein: CASSAGTGASPLHF.

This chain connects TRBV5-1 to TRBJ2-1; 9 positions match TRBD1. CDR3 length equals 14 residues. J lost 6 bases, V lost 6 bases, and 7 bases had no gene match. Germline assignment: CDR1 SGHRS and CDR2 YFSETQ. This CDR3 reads CASNGQGTFNEQFF. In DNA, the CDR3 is TGCGCCAGCAACGGACAGGGGACCTTCAATGAGCAGTTCTTC.

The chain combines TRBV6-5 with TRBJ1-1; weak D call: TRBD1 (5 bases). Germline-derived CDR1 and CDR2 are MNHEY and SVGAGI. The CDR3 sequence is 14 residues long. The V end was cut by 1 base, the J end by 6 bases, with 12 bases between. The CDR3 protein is CASSYWDWGAEAFF. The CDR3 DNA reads TGTGCCAGCAGTTACTGGGACTGGGGAGCTGAAGCTTTCTTT.

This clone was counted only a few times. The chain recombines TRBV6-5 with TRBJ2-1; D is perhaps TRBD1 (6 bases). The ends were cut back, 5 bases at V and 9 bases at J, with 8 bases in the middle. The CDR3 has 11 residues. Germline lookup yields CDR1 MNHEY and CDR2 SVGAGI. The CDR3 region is CASSTGFEQFF. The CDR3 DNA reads TGTGCCAGCAGTACAGGGTTTGAGCAGTTCTTC.

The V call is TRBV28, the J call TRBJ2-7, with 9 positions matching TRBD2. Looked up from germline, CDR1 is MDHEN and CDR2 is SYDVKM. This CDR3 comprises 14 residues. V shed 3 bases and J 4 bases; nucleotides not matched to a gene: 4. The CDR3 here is CASSFSGGRYEQYF. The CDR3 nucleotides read TGTGCCAGCAGTTTTAGCGGGGGCCGATACGAGCAGTACTTC.

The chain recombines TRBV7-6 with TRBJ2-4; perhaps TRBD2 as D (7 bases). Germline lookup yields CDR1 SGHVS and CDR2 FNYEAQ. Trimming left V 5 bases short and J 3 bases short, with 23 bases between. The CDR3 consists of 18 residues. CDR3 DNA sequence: TGTGCCAGCAGCCTAATATTAGGGGGGGGGCCTGGCAAAAACATTCAGTACTTC. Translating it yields CASSLILGGGPGKNIQYF.

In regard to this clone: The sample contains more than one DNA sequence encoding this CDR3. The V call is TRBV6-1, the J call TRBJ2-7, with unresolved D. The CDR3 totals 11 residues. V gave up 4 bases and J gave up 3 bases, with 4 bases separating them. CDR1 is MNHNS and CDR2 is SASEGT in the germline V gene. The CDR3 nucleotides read TGTGCCAGCAGTGTCCTCTACGAGCAGTACTTC. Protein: CASSVLYEQYF.

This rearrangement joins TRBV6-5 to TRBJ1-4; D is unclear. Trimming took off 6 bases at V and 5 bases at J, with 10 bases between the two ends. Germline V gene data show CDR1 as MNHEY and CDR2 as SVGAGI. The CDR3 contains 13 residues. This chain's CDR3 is CASSYIVNEKLFF. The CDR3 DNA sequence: TGTGCCAGCAGCTACATCGTAAATGAAAAACTGTTTTTT.

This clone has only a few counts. The CDR3: CASTPTRSYEQYF. CDR3 bases: TGTGCCAGCACTCCGACACGATCCTACGAGCAGTACTTC. This rearrangement joins TRBV6-5 to TRBJ2-7; D is unresolved. Germline V gives CDR1 MNHEY, CDR2 SVGAGI. The V end lost 7 bases, the J end lost 1 base, and 11 bases lay between the germline ends. The CDR3 consists of 13 residues.

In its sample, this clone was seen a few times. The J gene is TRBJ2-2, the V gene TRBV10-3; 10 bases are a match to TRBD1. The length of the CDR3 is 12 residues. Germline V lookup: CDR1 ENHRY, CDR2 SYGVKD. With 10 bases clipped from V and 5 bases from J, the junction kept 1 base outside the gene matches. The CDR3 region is CATGQGTGELFF. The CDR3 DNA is TGTGCCACGGGACAGGGGACCGGGGAGCTGTTTTTT.

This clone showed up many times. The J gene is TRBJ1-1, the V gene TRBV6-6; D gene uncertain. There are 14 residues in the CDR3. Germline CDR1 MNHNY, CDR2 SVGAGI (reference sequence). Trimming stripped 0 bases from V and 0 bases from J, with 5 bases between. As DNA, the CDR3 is TGTGCCAGCAGTTACTCTCGGGTGAACACTGAAGCTTTCTTT. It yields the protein CASSYSRVNTEAFF.

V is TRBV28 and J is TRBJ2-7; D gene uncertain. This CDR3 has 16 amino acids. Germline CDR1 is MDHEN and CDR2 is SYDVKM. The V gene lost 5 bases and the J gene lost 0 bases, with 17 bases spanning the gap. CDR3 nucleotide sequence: TGTGCCAGCAGTCCCCTTGACACCTTGAGCTCCTACGAGCAGTACTTC. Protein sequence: CASSPLDTLSSYEQYF.